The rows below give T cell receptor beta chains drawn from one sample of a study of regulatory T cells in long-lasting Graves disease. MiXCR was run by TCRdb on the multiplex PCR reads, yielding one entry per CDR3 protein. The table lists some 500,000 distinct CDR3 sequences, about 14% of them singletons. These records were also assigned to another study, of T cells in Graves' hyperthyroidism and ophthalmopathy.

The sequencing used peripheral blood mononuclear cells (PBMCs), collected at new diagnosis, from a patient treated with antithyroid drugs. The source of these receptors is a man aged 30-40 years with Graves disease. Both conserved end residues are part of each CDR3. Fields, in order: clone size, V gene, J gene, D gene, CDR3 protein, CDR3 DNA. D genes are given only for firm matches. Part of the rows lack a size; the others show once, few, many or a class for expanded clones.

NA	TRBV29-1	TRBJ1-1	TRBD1	CSASRDRGDTEASF	TGCAGCGCCAGCCGGGACAGGGGGGACACTGAAGCTTCCTTT
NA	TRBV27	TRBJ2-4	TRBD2	CASSLSTSGNAKNIQYF	TGTGCCAGCAGTTTGTCCACTAGCGGGAATGCCAAAAACATTCAGTACTTC
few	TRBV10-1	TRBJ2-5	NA	CASSEGLKETQYF	TGCGCCAGCAGTGAAGGGCTCAAAGAGACCCAGTACTTC
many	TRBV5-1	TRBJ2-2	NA	CASSVTDTGELFF	TGCGCCAGCAGCGTAACAGACACCGGGGAGCTGTTTTTT
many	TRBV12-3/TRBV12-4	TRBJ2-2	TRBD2	CASRGGLANTGELFF	TGTGCCAGCAGGGGGGGACTAGCAAACACCGGGGAGCTGTTTTTT
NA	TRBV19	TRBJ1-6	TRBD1	CASSRGTGPRNSPLHF	TGTGCCAGTAGTAGAGGGACAGGGCCGAGGAATTCACCCCTCCACTTT
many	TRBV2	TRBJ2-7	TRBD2	CASSEIAGTTYEQYF	TGTGCCAGCAGCGAAATAGCGGGAACCACCTACGAGCAGTACTTC
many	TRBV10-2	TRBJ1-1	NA	CASRAWDMNTEAFF	TGCGCCAGCAGGGCATGGGACATGAACACTGAAGCTTTCTTT
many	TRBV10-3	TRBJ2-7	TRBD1	CAISALGQEITLEQYF	TGTGCCATCAGTGCCCTAGGACAGGAGATTACGTTGGAGCAGTACTTC
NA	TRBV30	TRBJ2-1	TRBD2	CAWSITSGRVYNEQFF	TGTGCCTGGAGTATCACTAGCGGGAGAGTGTACAATGAGCAGTTCTTC
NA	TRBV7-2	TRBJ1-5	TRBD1	CASSLTSTGGNHQPQHF	TGTGCCAGCAGCCTAACTTCGACAGGGGGGAACCATCAGCCCCAGCATTTT
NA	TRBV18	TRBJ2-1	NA	CASSPPRLLYNEQFF	TGTGCCAGCTCACCTCCGAGACTCCTCTACAATGAGCAGTTCTTC
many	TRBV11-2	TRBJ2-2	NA	CASSTDTGELFF	TGTGCCAGCAGCACAGACACCGGGGAGCTGTTTTTT
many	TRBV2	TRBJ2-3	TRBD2	CASSATSVGTDTQYF	TGTGCCAGCAGCGCCACTAGCGTTGGCACAGATACGCAGTATTTT
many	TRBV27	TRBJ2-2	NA	CASSPLTTGTGELFF	TGTGCCAGCAGTCCCCTCACCACAGGGACCGGGGAGCTGTTTTTT
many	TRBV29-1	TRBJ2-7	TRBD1	CSSKDRNYEQYF	TGCAGCTCCAAGGACAGGAATTACGAGCAGTACTTC
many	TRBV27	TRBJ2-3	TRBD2	CASRKRGDWRGVTQYF	TGTGCCAGCAGAAAGCGGGGCGACTGGAGGGGAGTTACGCAGTATTTT
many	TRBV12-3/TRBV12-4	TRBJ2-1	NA	CASSLLDSRDNEQFF	TGTGCCAGCAGTTTGTTGGACAGTCGGGACAATGAGCAGTTCTTC
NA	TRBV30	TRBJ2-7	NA	CAWGPGANGAHEQYF	TGTGCCTGGGGTCCCGGGGCAAACGGTGCCCACGAGCAGTACTTC
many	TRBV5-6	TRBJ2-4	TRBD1	CASTLRGPNIQYF	TGTGCCAGCACCCTAAGGGGGCCCAACATTCAGTACTTC
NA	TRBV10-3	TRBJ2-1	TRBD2	CAISDPGEAGVEQFF	TGTGCCATCAGTGACCCGGGGGAGGCGGGAGTTGAGCAGTTCTTC
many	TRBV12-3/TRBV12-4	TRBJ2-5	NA	CASSPPGTQYF	TGTGCCAGCAGTCCCCCCGGGACCCAGTACTTC
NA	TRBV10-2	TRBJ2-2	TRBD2	CASREAGTGELFF	TGCGCCAGCCGGGAGGCTGGCACCGGGGAGCTGTTTTTT
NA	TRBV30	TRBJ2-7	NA	CAWKKWGARDEQYF	TGTGCCTGGAAAAAGTGGGGGGCGCGGGACGAGCAGTACTTC
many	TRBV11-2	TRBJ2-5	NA	CASSGRKETQYF	TGTGCCAGCAGCGGAAGGAAAGAGACCCAGTACTTC
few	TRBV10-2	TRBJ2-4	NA	CASREGSSKNIQYF	TGCGCCAGCAGGGAAGGGTCTTCCAAAAACATTCAGTACTTC
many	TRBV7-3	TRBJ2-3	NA	CASSATSGKDTQYF	TGTGCCAGCAGCGCCACCTCAGGGAAAGATACGCAGTATTTT
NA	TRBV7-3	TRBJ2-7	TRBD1	CASSPILRDRASYEQYF	TGTGCCAGCAGCCCTATACTCCGGGACAGAGCCTCCTACGAGCAGTACTTC
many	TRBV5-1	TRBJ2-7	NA	CASSLEGGREQYF	TGCGCCAGCAGCTTGGAGGGGGGTCGCGAGCAGTACTTC
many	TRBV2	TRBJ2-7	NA	CASSDPKGTYAEQYF	TGTGCCAGCAGTGACCCAAAGGGGACCTACGCGGAGCAGTACTTC
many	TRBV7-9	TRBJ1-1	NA	CASTRIGGHGEAFF	TGTGCCAGCACCCGGATAGGGGGACACGGTGAAGCTTTCTTT
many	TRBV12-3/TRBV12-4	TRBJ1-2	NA	CASSFRGGAGYTF	TGTGCCAGCAGTTTCCGGGGAGGTGCTGGCTACACCTTC
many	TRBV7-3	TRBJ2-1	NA	CASSLRTPPNEQFF	TGTGCCAGCAGCCTCCGGACCCCCCCTAATGAGCAGTTCTTC
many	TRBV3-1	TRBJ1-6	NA	CASSQEGVSPLHF	TGTGCCAGCAGCCAAGAAGGAGTGTCACCCCTCCACTTT
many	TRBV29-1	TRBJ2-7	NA	CSACMGLAYEQYF	TGCAGCGCCTGCATGGGCCTAGCCTACGAGCAGTACTTC
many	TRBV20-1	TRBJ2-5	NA	CSAPSPVETQYF	TGCAGTGCCCCGTCCCCCGTGGAGACCCAGTACTTC
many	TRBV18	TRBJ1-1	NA	CASSPLAIMNTEAFF	TGTGCCAGCTCACCTTTGGCAATCATGAACACTGAAGCTTTCTTT
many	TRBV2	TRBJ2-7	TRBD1	CAIKDRGHEQYF	TGTGCCATCAAGGACAGGGGGCACGAGCAGTACTTC
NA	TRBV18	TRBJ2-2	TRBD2	CASSPPGLAGDISGELFF	TGTGCCAGCTCACCACCAGGGCTAGCGGGAGATATCTCCGGGGAGCTGTTTTTT
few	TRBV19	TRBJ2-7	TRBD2	CASSTSTSGYEQYF	TGTGCCAGTAGTACCTCAACTAGCGGCTACGAGCAGTACTTC
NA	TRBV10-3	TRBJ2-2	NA	CAITGRTNTGELFF	TGTGCCATCACCGGCAGGACGAACACCGGGGAGCTGTTTTTT
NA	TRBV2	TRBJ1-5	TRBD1	CASSEDRGSQPQHF	TGTGCCAGCAGTGAGGACAGGGGATCTCAGCCCCAGCATTTT
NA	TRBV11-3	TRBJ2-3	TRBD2	CASSTGGTGTQYF	TGTGCCAGCAGCACCGGGGGGACCGGTACGCAGTATTTT
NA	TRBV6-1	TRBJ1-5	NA	CASSARRTASYQPQHF	TGTGCCAGCAGTGCCCGAAGGACAGCTAGTTATCAGCCCCAGCATTTT
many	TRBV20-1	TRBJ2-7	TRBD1	CSAPTGPYEQYF	TGCAGTGCTCCGACAGGGCCATACGAGCAGTACTTC
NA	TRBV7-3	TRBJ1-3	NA	CASSLTLGDTIYF	TGTGCCAGCAGCTTAACGTTGGGAGACACCATATATTTT
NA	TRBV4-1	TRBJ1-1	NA	CASSPRDGKNTEAFF	TGCGCCAGCAGCCCCCGGGACGGGAAGAACACTGAAGCTTTCTTT
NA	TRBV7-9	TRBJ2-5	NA	CASYVGGGETQYF	TGTGCCAGCTACGTGGGAGGAGGGGAGACCCAGTACTTC
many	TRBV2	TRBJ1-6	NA	CASKVEADSPLHF	TGTGCCAGCAAGGTCGAAGCAGATTCACCCCTCCACTTT
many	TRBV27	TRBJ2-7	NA	CASGTYEQYF	TGTGCCAGCGGAACCTACGAGCAGTACTTC
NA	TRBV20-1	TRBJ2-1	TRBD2	CSASGRLAGGSHEQFF	TGCAGTGCTAGCGGGAGACTAGCGGGAGGTTCCCATGAGCAGTTCTTC
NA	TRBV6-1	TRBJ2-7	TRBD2	CASSELAGSSYEQYF	TGTGCCAGCAGTGAACTAGCGGGGAGCTCCTACGAGCAGTACTTC
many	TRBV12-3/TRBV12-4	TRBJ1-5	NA	CASRKGTNQPQHF	TGTGCCAGCAGGAAGGGTACGAATCAGCCCCAGCATTTT
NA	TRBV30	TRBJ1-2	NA	CAWSATGPGYTF	TGTGCCTGGAGTGCGACAGGTCCCGGCTACACCTTC
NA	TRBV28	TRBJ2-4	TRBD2	CSGGGKNIQYF	TGTTCGGGGGGGGGGAAAAACATTCAGTACTTC
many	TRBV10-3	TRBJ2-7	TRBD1	CAISEGQDSYEQYF	TGTGCCATCAGTGAAGGACAGGACTCCTACGAGCAGTACTTC
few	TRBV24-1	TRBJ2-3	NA	CATSDLEGQGGDTQYF	TGTGCCACCAGTGATTTAGAGGGGCAGGGAGGAGATACGCAGTATTTT